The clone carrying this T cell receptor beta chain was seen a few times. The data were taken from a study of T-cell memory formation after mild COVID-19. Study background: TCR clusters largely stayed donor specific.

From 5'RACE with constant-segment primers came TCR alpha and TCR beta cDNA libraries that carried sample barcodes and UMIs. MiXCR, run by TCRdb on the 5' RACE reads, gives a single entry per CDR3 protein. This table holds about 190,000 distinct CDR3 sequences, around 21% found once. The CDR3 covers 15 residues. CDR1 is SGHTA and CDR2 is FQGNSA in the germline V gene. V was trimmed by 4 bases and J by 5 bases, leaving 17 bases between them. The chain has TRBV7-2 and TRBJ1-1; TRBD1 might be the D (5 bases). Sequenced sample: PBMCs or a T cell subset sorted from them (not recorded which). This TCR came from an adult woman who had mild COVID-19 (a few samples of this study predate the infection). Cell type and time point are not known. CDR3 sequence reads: CASSSSLAGRTEAFF. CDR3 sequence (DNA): TGTGCCAGCAGCTCATCTCTCGCAGGGCGGACTGAAGCTTTCTTT.